This T cell receptor beta chain originates from a study of OX40 agonist ivuxolimab in advanced cancers. As for the study more broadly: Ivuxolimab was a fully human IgG2 agonistic monoclonal antibody targeting the costimulatory receptor OX40 (CD134). Intravenous ivuxolimab was administered to patients every 2 weeks at six dose levels: 0.01, 0.1, 0.3, 1.5, 3 and 10 mg/kg. Of the approximately 53 patients in dose escalation, about 20 had hepatocellular carcinoma, some 15 had melanoma, 9 had renal cell carcinoma and 9 had head and neck cancer. The dose-escalation cohort was 82.7% male with a mean age of about 60 years, ranging from roughly 20 to 80. Patients were allowed to have had prior anti-PD-1, anti-PD-L1 or anti-CTLA-4 therapy, and approximately 37% of the dose-escalation patients had been treated with checkpoint inhibitors. Partial responses occurred in three dose-escalation patients, of whom one had hepatocellular carcinoma and two had cutaneous melanoma. Peripheral TCRbeta sequencing was intended to test whether TCR sequence diversity was altered and clonal T-cell expansion was caused by ivuxolimab. The paper covers the monotherapy dose-escalation part of the phase I ivuxolimab trial, which included N ≈ 52 patients. General findings and caveats noted by the study authors: After ivuxolimab, CD8+ T cells had more expanded clones than CD4+ T cells on average. In the 0.1-3.0 mg/kg groups, partial responders had among the lowest normalized peripheral clonal expansion, particularly in CD8+ T cells. Low levels of normalized T-cell clonal expansion were also shown by some nonresponding patients. The antigen specificity of the peripheral T cells that underwent clonal expansion was not determined. Clonal expansion of both CD4+ and CD8+ blood T cells was observed from baseline to week 6 at doses 0.1 to 3.0 mg/kg.

Patients with autoimmune disease history or receiving systemic immunosuppression were excluded from the trial. Peripheral blood for TCR sequencing was drawn from every dose cohort at baseline, at cycle 4 day 1 and at cycle 7 day 1. Samples were obtained from an open-label, multicenter, first-in-human phase I dose-escalation trial of ivuxolimab. Adults with locally advanced or metastatic melanoma, renal cell, hepatocellular, or head and neck squamous cell carcinoma were enrolled in the trial. Before TCR sequencing, CD4+ T cells and CD8+ T cells were sorted from peripheral blood as separate populations. To sequence the TCRbeta CDR3 region, genomic DNA was isolated from the sorted cells. TCRbeta CDR3 regions were sequenced using the immunoSEQ Assay. TCRdb took this table from immuneACCESS and kept in-frame rearrangements with V and J called. Such tables lack part of the clones; where checked against another copy, unresolved V genes explain under half of the gap, and the rest is unexplained. The sample includes 70,000 to 80,000 clones, with 87% observed a single time. The top ten hold approximately 1.3% of the sample.

Comment on this clone: Its antigen is currently not known. No base quality information exists; no much larger clone differs at one position.

The material was CD4+ or CD8+ T cells sorted from blood, obtained in a trial of the OX40 agonist ivuxolimab. The source is an adult with an advanced solid tumor such as melanoma, head and neck, liver or kidney cancer.

The CDR3 amino acid sequence is: CASSKGAAYEQYF. Read as DNA, the sequence is TGTGCCAGTAGTAAAGGGGCCGCCTACGAGCAGTACTTC. Rearrangement joined TRBV19 to TRBJ2-7, with TRBD1 perhaps the D gene, on 5 matching bases. From the cysteine up to the phenylalanine, the CDR3 has a length of 13 residues. Only CDR3 DNA remains: 39 bases, in frame from the first base. The germline V gene (reference sequence) supplies CDR1 LNHDA and CDR2 SQIVND. Trimming costs V 4 bases and J 2 bases, and their ends lie 9 bases apart.